The table lists the clone carrying this T cell receptor (beta chain) with a few counts. Its antigen is unknown. MiXCR was run by TCRdb on the RT-PCR reads, yielding one entry per CDR3 protein. In the table there are about 190,000 distinct CDR3 sequences, around 14% of which are singletons. These data originate in a study of response to subunit inactivated influenza vaccine. This CDR3 comprises 16 residues. Between the trimmed V and J ends, which lost 2 bases and 6 bases, there was a span of 20 bases. CDR1 is MDHEN and CDR2 is SYDVKM in the germline V gene. Overall study findings and caveats: Seasonal influenza vaccination, on each occasion, was suggested by the authors to recruit few new T cells.

The V gene is TRBV28, the J gene TRBJ2-7; possible D gene TRBD1, 6 bases. Sequences were derived from CD8+ T cells sorted from PBMCs, sampled more than 4 days after vaccination. This TCR was recovered from a man aged 45 to 65 who received an inactivated influenza vaccine. CDR3 region: CASSLVDRPSTREQYF. CDR3 sequence (DNA): TGTGCCAGCAGTTTAGTGGACAGACCCTCCACTCGCGAGCAGTACTTC.